This T cell receptor beta chain derives from a study of T cell changes during pregnancy in multiple sclerosis (dated 2019 in TCRdb). A note on the overall study: In women with multiple sclerosis, the researchers looked at how the T cell repertoire shifted as pregnancy progressed.

On this clone itself: It lacks a known antigen. Per-base qualities were not stored, and no clone one base away is much larger.

Libraries were constructed by the immunoSEQ multiplex PCR assay. The table comes from immuneACCESS by way of TCRdb, which keeps in-frame sequences with V and J called. Part of the clones is missing from these tables; in studies checked, under half for an unresolved V gene and the rest for unknown reasons. The sample includes some 44,000 clones, with approximately 90% observed a single time. 0.52% of the sample lies in the top ten. The source was CD4+ T cells from peripheral blood mononuclear cells, collected in the third trimester of pregnancy. This TCR was recovered from a female donor with multiple sclerosis, enrolled in a pregnancy study.

The CDR3 protein is CASSPAQLGTDTQYF. The base sequence is TGCGCCAGCAGCCCTGCCCAACTAGGCACAGATACGCAGTATTTT. The sequence is built from TRBV5-1 and TRBJ2-3; a tentative D call is TRBD2 (5 bases match). The CDR3, cysteine through phenylalanine, is 15 amino acids long. Solely the CDR3 DNA is kept, with 45 bases framed from the first base. CDR1 SGHRS and CDR2 YFSETQ are derived from the germline V gene. V is cut by 4 bases and J by 1 base, and the space between the germline ends is 13 bases.